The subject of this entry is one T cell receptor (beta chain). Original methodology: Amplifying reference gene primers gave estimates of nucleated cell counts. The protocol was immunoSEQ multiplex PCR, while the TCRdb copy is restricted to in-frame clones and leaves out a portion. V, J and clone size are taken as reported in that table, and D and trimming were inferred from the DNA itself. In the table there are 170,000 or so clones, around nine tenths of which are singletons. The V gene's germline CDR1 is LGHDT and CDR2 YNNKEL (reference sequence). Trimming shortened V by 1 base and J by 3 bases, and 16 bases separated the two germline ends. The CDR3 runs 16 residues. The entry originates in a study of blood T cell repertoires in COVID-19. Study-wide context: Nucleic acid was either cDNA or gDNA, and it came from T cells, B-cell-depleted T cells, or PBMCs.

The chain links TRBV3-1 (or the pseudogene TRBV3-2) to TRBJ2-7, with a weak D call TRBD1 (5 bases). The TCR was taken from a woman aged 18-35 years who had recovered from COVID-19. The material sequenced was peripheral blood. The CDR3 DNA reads TGTGCCAGCAGCCAAGGCGAGCCAGGGATATTCTACGAGCAGTACTTC. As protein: CASSQGEPGIFYEQYF.